Listed here are 30 T cell receptor beta chains from one sample, sequenced in a study of cytomegalovirus exposure and HLA in healthy donors. The data were produced by immunoSEQ multiplex PCR, yet TCRdb's version contains in-frame clones alone and is incomplete. This repertoire shows approximately 150,000 clones, roughly 91% found once; its top ten account for 3.3%. The sequenced material came from PBMCs. The origin of the receptors is a young woman in good health and CMV-seropositive.

J is TRBJ1-5 and V is TRBV7-9; 8 bases fit TRBD1. Trimming took 5 bases from V and 7 from J; bases not matched to a gene: 7. This CDR3 is 14 amino acids long. CDR1 is SEHNR and CDR2 is FQNEAQ in the germline V gene (reference sequence). CDR3 DNA: TGTGCCAGCAGCCCTGACAGGGGCGGGCAGCCCCAGCATTTT. It encodes CASSPDRGGQPQHF.

The V gene is TRBV18, the J gene TRBJ2-2; TRBD2 agrees at 10 bases. The CDR3 runs 15 residues. Per the germline V gene, CDR1 is KGHSH and CDR2 is LQKENI. Unmatched junction bases numbered 6, after V lost 6 bases and J lost 5 bases. The CDR3: CASSAPGLATGELFF. Written as DNA, the CDR3 is TGTGCCAGCTCCGCGCCGGGACTAGCGACCGGGGAGCTGTTTTTT.

V gene TRBV7-2 combines with J gene TRBJ2-7, with 8 nucleotides matching TRBD2. The CDR3 totals 17 residues. Germline assignment: CDR1 SGHTA and CDR2 FQGNSA. V lost 4 bases and J lost 6; bases outside the gene matches: 17. CDR3 in DNA: TGTGCCAGCAGCTCGCGCTCGGGCGGACTAGCTGTAGGCGAGCAGTACTTC. It codes for CASSSRSGGLAVGEQYF.

This rearrangement joins TRBV7-6 to TRBJ1-1; a weak D match, TRBD1 (6 bases). The CDR3 loop spans 16 amino acids. The germline V gene has CDR1 SGHVS and CDR2 FNYEAQ. V shed 2 bases and J shed 1 base, with 14 bases lying between them. CDR3 region: CASSLIPGTRNTEAFF. CDR3 nucleotide sequence: TGTGCCAGCAGCTTAATCCCCGGGACACGGAACACTGAAGCTTTCTTT.

V gene TRBV5-6 combines with J gene TRBJ1-4, with 8 bases matching TRBD1. Germline lookup yields CDR1 SGHDT and CDR2 YYEEEE. This CDR3 has 12 amino acids. V lost 4 bases to trimming and J lost 14 bases; unmatched junction nucleotides: 7. Here the CDR3 reads CASSPRTGRLFF. CDR3 sequence (DNA): TGTGCCAGCAGCCCACGGACAGGGCGGCTGTTTTTT.

The chain joins TRBV7-9 to TRBJ2-1, with 12 nucleotides matching TRBD2. From germline, CDR1 is SEHNR and CDR2 FQNEAQ (reference sequence). The CDR3 runs 17 residues. Germline trimming cut 2 bases from V and 0 bases from J; bases unmatched to any gene: 2. The CDR3 spells CASSLRLAGVSYNEQFF. The CDR3 nucleotides are TGTGCCAGCAGCTTACGACTAGCGGGAGTCTCCTACAATGAGCAGTTCTTC. Using reference TRBV7-9 and TRBJ2-1 for the parts outside the CDR3, the full variable domain is DTGVSQNPRHKITKRGQNVTFRCDPISEHNRLYWYRQTLGQGPEFLTYFQNEAQLEKSRLLSDRFSAERPKGSFSTLEIQRTEQGDSAMYLCASSLRLAGVSYNEQFFGPGTRLTVL.

CDR3 amino acids: CASSSTPGQGTDTQYF. CDR3 bases: TGTGCCAGCAGCTCGACCCCGGGACAGGGCACAGATACGCAGTATTTT. The V and J genes are TRBV5-4 and TRBJ2-3, with 8 bases aligning to TRBD1. J lost 1 base, V lost 3 bases, and 7 bases had no gene match. CDR1 and CDR2 (germline): SGHNT, YYREEE (reference sequence). The CDR3 extends over 16 amino acids.

The genes are TRBV6-1 and TRBJ2-5, with D uncertain. CDR3 length: 12 residues. CDR1 is MNHNS, CDR2 SASEGT, per germline. Trimming removed 8 bases at V and 2 bases at J, with 9 bases between. CDR3 amino acids: CASGVRQETQYF. CDR3 coding DNA: TGTGCCAGCGGAGTCCGGCAAGAGACCCAGTACTTC.

This chain uses TRBV2 with TRBJ2-1; 9 bases line up with TRBD2. Germline assignment: CDR1 SNHLY and CDR2 FYNNEI. There are 21 residues in the CDR3. V shed 1 base, J shed 1 base, and the junction held 17 bases outside the gene matches. The CDR3 region is CASSEVARGLARRGSYNEQFF. CDR3 in DNA: TGTGCCAGCAGTGAAGTCGCAAGAGGACTAGCGCGAAGGGGTTCCTACAATGAGCAGTTCTTC.

This chain joins TRBV4-2 and TRBJ2-1; 9 nucleotides agree with TRBD2. The CDR3 loop spans 14 amino acids. Germline V gives CDR1 LGHNA, CDR2 YNFKEQ. Trimming removed 3 bases from V and 10 bases from J; junction bases left unmatched: 7. The DNA for the CDR3 is TGTGCCAGCAGCCAGCGGGAGGGCCTAAGCGAGCAGTTCTTC. Translation gives CASSQREGLSEQFF.

The chain is built from TRBV2 and TRBJ2-5, with TRBD1 matching 7 bases. V was clipped by 2 bases and J by 6 bases; unmatched bases: 9. In germline, CDR1 is SNHLY, CDR2 FYNNEI. The CDR3 is 15 amino acids. CDR3 sequence reads: CASSEQGEFGKTQYF. CDR3 nucleotides: TGTGCCAGCAGTGAACAGGGGGAGTTTGGAAAGACCCAGTACTTC.

This chain uses TRBV20-1 with TRBJ2-7; D ambiguous. This CDR3 has 10 residues. Per the germline V gene, CDR1 is DFQATT and CDR2 is SNEGSKA (reference sequence). V lost 3 bases and J 6 bases, leaving 6 bases between the germline ends. CDR3 residues: CSASSVEQYF. CDR3 bases: TGCAGTGCTAGTAGTGTCGAGCAGTACTTC.

The chain links TRBV2 to TRBJ1-2; TRBD1 matches 8 bases. Germline V gene lookup returns CDR1 SNHLY and CDR2 FYNNEI. The CDR3 is 14 residues long. V trimming: 6 bases; J trimming: 8 bases; junction bases outside the gene matches: 11. For the CDR3, the DNA is TGTGCCAGCAGACGAGGTCGGACAGGGTCCGGCTACACCTTC. This codes for CASRRGRTGSGYTF. Looking up the rest from reference TRBV2 and TRBJ1-2 gives the full variable domain: EPEVTQTPSHQVTQMGQEVILRCVPISNHLYFYWYRQILGQKVEFLVSFYNNEISEKSEIFDDQFSVERPDGSNFTLKIRSTKLEDSAMYFCASRRGRTGSGYTFGSGTRLTVV.

CDR3 amino acids: CASSQARETNEKLFF. The CDR3 coding sequence is TGCGCCAGCAGCCAAGCCAGGGAAACTAATGAAAAACTGTTTTTT. The J gene is TRBJ1-4, the V gene TRBV4-3; D is perhaps TRBD1 (5 bases). The CDR3 is 15 amino acids. Germline CDR1 and CDR2: LGHNA and YSLEER. V lost 1 base and J lost 1, with 7 bases in between.

This clone showed up just once. This chain links TRBV2 with TRBJ2-7; TRBD1 is a possible D gene (6 bases). Germline V CDR1 and CDR2: SNHLY, FYNNEI. Trimming shortened V by 2 bases and J by 3 bases, and 11 bases separated the two germline ends. The CDR3 extends over 14 amino acids. CDR3 in DNA: TGTGCCAGCAGTGAATCAGGGGCGTACTACGAGCAGTACTTC. Amino acid sequence: CASSESGAYYEQYF.

The rearrangement joins TRBV5-6 to TRBJ2-7; D is possibly TRBD1 (5 bases). Trimming removed 0 bases from V and 3 bases from J, with 13 bases in between. Germline assignment: CDR1 SGHDT and CDR2 YYEEEE. CDR3 length: 15 amino acids. This CDR3 is CASSLGKGKGYEQYF. CDR3 nucleotides: TGTGCCAGCAGCTTGGGTAAGGGGAAGGGCTACGAGCAGTACTTC.

This chain uses TRBV6-6 with TRBJ2-7; D is uncertain. The V end lost 7 bases, the J end lost 1 base, and 8 bases lay between the germline ends. The germline V gene has CDR1 MNHNY and CDR2 SVGAGI (reference sequence). The CDR3 consists of 12 residues. CDR3 loop: CASTRGSYEQYF. For the CDR3, the DNA is TGTGCCAGCACCCGAGGATCCTACGAGCAGTACTTC.

V gene TRBV7-2 combines with J gene TRBJ1-2; TRBD1 agrees at 8 bases. Germline lookup yields CDR1 SGHTA and CDR2 FQGNSA. Losses at the gene ends were 0 bases for V and 6 bases for J; bases not matched to a gene: 6. The CDR3 loop spans 15 amino acids. The CDR3 sequence is CASSLAVTGEDGYTF. CDR3 DNA sequence: TGTGCCAGCAGCTTAGCGGTGACAGGGGAAGATGGCTACACCTTC.

The rearrangement joins TRBV7-9 to TRBJ2-7; 9 bases are a match to TRBD2. Germline V gene sequence: CDR1 SEHNR, CDR2 FQNEAQ (reference sequence). The CDR3 extends over 13 amino acids. Trimming cost V 3 bases and J 4 bases; bases outside gene matches: 1. CDR3 coding DNA: TGTGCCAGCAGCTTCAGCGGGAGGTACGAGCAGTACTTC. It encodes CASSFSGRYEQYF.

The CDR3 loop reads CASSPEKGQGAKGYTF. The CDR3 DNA reads as TGTGCCAGCAGCCCCGAGAAGGGACAGGGGGCGAAGGGCTACACCTTC. The chain combines TRBV7-9 with TRBJ1-2; TRBD1 agrees at 12 bases. V lost 5 bases and J lost 8; bases outside the gene matches: 12. The CDR3 is 16 residues long. Germline CDR1 is SEHNR and CDR2 is FQNEAQ (reference sequence). Full variable domain (outside the CDR3, taken from reference TRBV7-9 and TRBJ1-2): DTGVSQNPRHKITKRGQNVTFRCDPISEHNRLYWYRQTLGQGPEFLTYFQNEAQLEKSRLLSDRFSAERPKGSFSTLEIQRTEQGDSAMYLCASSPEKGQGAKGYTFGSGTRLTVV.

The chain carries TRBV11-3 and TRBJ2-7, with 7 bases identical to TRBD1. CDR1 is SGHNT and CDR2 is YENEEA in the germline V gene. CDR3 size: 15 residues. Trimming removed 5 bases from V and 3 bases from J; junction bases left unmatched: 10. CDR3 coding DNA: TGTGCCAGCAGCCCAGACAGGGACGGCTACTACGAGCAGTACTTC. This gives the protein CASSPDRDGYYEQYF.

The J gene is TRBJ1-1, the V gene TRBV9, with 7 bases that match TRBD1. CDR3 size: 14 residues. The ends lost 3 bases at V and 5 bases at J; junction bases unmatched: 7. CDR1 is SGDLS, CDR2 YYNGEE, per germline. The CDR3 here is CASSAETGSTEAFF. The CDR3 coding sequence is TGTGCCAGCAGCGCTGAGACAGGGTCAACTGAAGCTTTCTTT.

This clone was detected only a few times. The CDR3 spells CSVEVGSSGRGEQYF. The CDR3 DNA follows: TGCAGCGTTGAGGTTGGTTCAAGCGGGAGGGGTGAGCAGTACTTC. The chain has TRBV29-1 and TRBJ2-7; TRBD2 agrees at 10 bases. The CDR3 extends over 15 amino acids. The germline V gene has CDR1 SQVTM and CDR2 ANQGSEA. Losses at the gene ends were 3 bases for V and 7 bases for J; bases not matched to a gene: 12.

The chain is built from TRBV18 and TRBJ2-7; D gene unclear. Germline-derived CDR1 and CDR2 are KGHSH and LQKENI. The V end lost 2 bases, the J end lost 2 bases, and 4 bases lay between the germline ends. The CDR3 has 12 amino acids. CDR3 sequence reads: CASSPSPYEQYF. The CDR3 DNA follows: TGTGCCAGCTCACCAAGCCCCTACGAGCAGTACTTC.

The chain links TRBV19 to TRBJ2-2, with no clear D. This CDR3 comprises 11 residues. V lost 4 bases and J lost 7, with 4 bases in between. CDR1 LNHDA and CDR2 SQIVND come from the germline V gene (reference sequence). CDR3 loop: CASSNGGELFF. CDR3 DNA: TGTGCCAGTAGTAACGGCGGGGAGCTGTTTTTT.

This chain connects TRBV5-6 to TRBJ2-5; TRBD2 matches 9 bases. Germline V lookup: CDR1 SGHDT, CDR2 YYEEEE. This CDR3 contains 17 residues. V dropped 3 bases and J dropped 2; count of bases not matched to a gene: 11. The CDR3: CASSSLARREGQETQYF. The CDR3 DNA follows: TGTGCCAGCAGCTCCCTGGCGCGGCGGGAGGGGCAAGAGACCCAGTACTTC. Filled out from reference TRBV5-6 and TRBJ2-5, the complete variable domain reads DAGVTQSPTHLIKTRGQQVTLRCSPKSGHDTVSWYQQALGQGPQFIFQYYEEEERQRGNFPDRFSGHQFPNYSSELNVNALLLGDSALYLCASSSLARREGQETQYFGPGTRLLVL.

This rearrangement joins TRBV29-1 to TRBJ2-7; 10 nucleotides agree with TRBD1. With V trimmed by 4 bases and J by 5 bases, 8 bases remained unmatched. This CDR3 is built from 14 residues. CDR1 SQVTM and CDR2 ANQGSEA come from the germline V gene. The CDR3 is CSVGVWGQGNEQYF. Written as DNA, the CDR3 is TGCAGCGTTGGAGTTTGGGGACAGGGGAACGAGCAGTACTTC.

A remark on this clone: At one of its ends the junction is not consistent with the germline gene, which may arise from a read error. V is TRBV20-1 and J is TRBJ2-4, with TRBD2 as a possible D gene (5 bases). There are 9 residues in the CDR3. In germline, CDR1 is DFQATT, CDR2 SNEGSKA (reference sequence). CDR3 DNA sequence: TGCAGTGCTAGAGTTAGGAGGCACTTC. Its translation: CSARVRRHF.

The rearrangement joins TRBV29-1 to TRBJ2-7, with TRBD1 as a possible D gene (6 bases). Trimming cost V 5 bases and J 6 bases, with 14 bases left between them. CDR1 and CDR2 from the germline V gene are SQVTM and ANQGSEA. The CDR3 spans 12 residues. CDR3 DNA sequence: TGCAGCGTTACCCCGAACAGGGCCGAGCAGTACTTC. Protein product: CSVTPNRAEQYF.

The chain uses TRBV11-2 and TRBJ1-2; no firm D call. From germline, CDR1 is SGHAT and CDR2 FQNNGV. This CDR3 has 20 residues. Trimming stripped 0 bases from V and 5 bases from J, with 28 bases between. The CDR3 DNA reads as TGTGCCAGCAGCTTAGAGGGGAGCGAGGAAAGGTCCCTTCGTTTTTATGGCTACACCTTC. Encoded protein: CASSLEGSEERSLRFYGYTF.